The 32 T cell receptor beta chains presented below share a single source sample, sequenced in a study of T-cell memory formation after mild COVID-19. MiXCR, run by TCRdb on the 5' RACE reads, gives a single entry per CDR3 protein. The sample holds 210,000 or so distinct CDR3 sequences; approximately 10% are singletons and the top ten take approximately 2.8%. The specimen was PBMCs or a T cell subset sorted from them (not recorded which). The source of these receptors is a man aged 18 to 30 who had mild COVID-19 (a few samples of this study predate the infection). Cell type and time point are not known.

This clonotype was observed a few times. This sequence joins TRBV7-2 and TRBJ2-5, with a weak D call TRBD1 (7 bases). Looked up from germline, CDR1 is SGHTA and CDR2 is FQGNSA. V gave up 11 bases and J gave up 5 bases, with 21 bases separating them. The CDR3 runs to 14 residues. Here the CDR3 reads CAGGGTDRKETQYF. The CDR3 nucleotides are TGTGCCGGAGGGGGGACGGACAGGAAGGAGACCCAGTACTTC.

This clonotype was seen a handful of times. The gene calls are TRBV7-8 and TRBJ2-1; D call uncertain. The CDR3 extends over 12 amino acids. The germline CDR1 and CDR2 sequences are SGHVS and FQNEAQ. V lost 1 base and J lost 8, with 6 bases in between. DNA of the CDR3: TGTGCCAGCAGCTTAGATTGGCATGAGCAGTTCTTC. Amino acid sequence: CASSLDWHEQFF. Full variable domain (rest looked up from reference TRBV7-8 and TRBJ2-1): GAGVSQSPRYKVAKRGQDVALRCDPISGHVSLFWYQQALGQGPEFLTYFQNEAQLDKSGLPSDRFFAERPEGSVSTLKIQRTQQEDSAVYLCASSLDWHEQFFGPGTRLTVL.

The table lists this clonotype with many counts. CDR3 bases: TGTGCCACCAGCAGAGCCTCCGGACCAGGCGAGACCCAGTACTTC. Its protein product is CATSRASGPGETQYF. V is TRBV15 and J is TRBJ2-5; D not resolved. Deletions cut 1 base from V and 5 bases from J, with 14 bases between. The CDR3 length is 15 residues. The germline gives CDR1 LNHNV, CDR2 YYDKDF (reference sequence).

The V gene is TRBV4-1, the J gene TRBJ1-2, with D perhaps matching TRBD1 (5 bases). The CDR3 contains 17 residues. The V end lost 4 bases, the J end lost 4 bases, and 22 bases lay between the germline ends. Per the germline V gene, CDR1 is MGHRA and CDR2 is YSYEKL. The CDR3 sequence: CASSLPLGPGLIYGYTF. The DNA for the CDR3 is TGCGCCAGCAGCCTACCCCTCGGTCCAGGGCTTATCTATGGCTACACCTTC.

The chain combines TRBV12-3 or TRBV12-4 with TRBJ2-3, with 8 bases lining up with TRBD1. V gave up 6 bases and J gave up 4 bases; unmatched junction bases: 9. The CDR3 is 15 residues long. The CDR3 DNA is TGTGCCAGCAGCTCGGGACAGGCAACCCCAGATACGCAGTATTTT. This gives the protein CASSSGQATPDTQYF.

The rearrangement uses TRBV2 and TRBJ1-4; tentatively, D is TRBD1 (5 bases). This CDR3 has 13 residues. V lost 8 bases and J 6 bases, leaving 13 bases between the germline ends. The germline V gene encodes CDR1 SNHLY and CDR2 FYNNEI. CDR3 region: CASRTSQDEKLFF. The CDR3 DNA sequence: TGTGCCAGCCGGACATCGCAGGATGAAAAACTGTTTTTT.

This clonotype has more than one count but fewer than ten. The J gene is TRBJ2-2, the V gene TRBV4-3, with D possibly being TRBD1 (5 bases). The germline V gene encodes CDR1 LGHNA and CDR2 YSLEER. With 4 bases removed from V and 6 bases from J, the gap between germline ends came to 9 bases. The CDR3 runs to 13 residues. For the CDR3, the DNA is TGCGCCAGCAGCCTCTTGGGGCCCGGGGAGCTGTTTTTT. It codes for CASSLLGPGELFF.

This clonotype has ten or more counts. The chain has TRBV5-1 and TRBJ2-2; TRBD1 agrees at 7 bases. Trimming removed 4 bases from V and 3 bases from J; junction bases left unmatched: 21. Germline-derived CDR1 and CDR2 are SGHRS and YFSETQ. This CDR3 contains 20 residues. Here the CDR3 DNA reads TGCGCCAGCAGCCCGGGCAGGATGACAGGGATCTTCGAGGACACCGGGGAGCTGTTTTTT. This gives the protein CASSPGRMTGIFEDTGELFF.

This clonotype was counted ten times or more. The rearrangement links TRBV5-1 to TRBJ2-3; 9 nucleotides line up with TRBD1. J lost 5 bases, V lost 2 bases, and 3 bases had no gene match. CDR1 and CDR2 (germline): SGHRS, YFSETQ. The length of the CDR3 is 14 residues. The CDR3, as DNA: TGCGCCAGCAGCTTAGGACAGGGGCTAGATACGCAGTATTTT. Encoded protein: CASSLGQGLDTQYF.

The chain carries TRBV20-1 and TRBJ1-1; D is unclear. This CDR3 is built from 14 residues. V was trimmed by 0 bases and J by 3 bases, leaving 11 bases between them. In germline, CDR1 is DFQATT, CDR2 SNEGSKA (reference sequence). CDR3 sequence: CSARDGQDYTEAFF. CDR3 sequence (DNA): TGCAGTGCTAGAGATGGGCAGGACTACACTGAAGCTTTCTTT.

The chain joins TRBV6-5 to TRBJ2-2; TRBD2 is a possible D gene (5 bases). The CDR3 has 13 amino acids. CDR1 and CDR2 (germline): MNHEY, SVGAGI. V was pared by 7 bases and J by 5 bases, with 11 bases between. The CDR3 bases are TGTGCCAGCACCAAAGAGGGTACCGGGGAGCTGTTTTTT. Amino acids: CASTKEGTGELFF.

The chain couples TRBV7-9 to TRBJ1-5; D possibly corresponds to TRBD1 (5 bases). CDR3 size: 14 residues. Germline V CDR1 and CDR2: SEHNR, FQNEAQ (reference sequence). V shed 5 bases and J shed 5 bases, with 13 bases lying between them. The CDR3 region is CASSIQGQHQPQHF. The CDR3 DNA is TGTGCCAGCAGCATCCAGGGCCAGCATCAGCCCCAGCATTTT.

The gene calls are TRBV7-2 and TRBJ2-7; 12 nucleotides agree with TRBD2. The V segment lost 2 bases and the J segment 4 bases; nucleotides outside the gene matches: 3. The CDR3 spans 15 residues. Germline V CDR1 and CDR2: SGHTA, FQGNSA. CDR3 loop: CASSLRTSGVYEQYF. The DNA for the CDR3 is TGTGCCAGCAGCTTACGGACTAGCGGGGTTTACGAGCAGTACTTC.

This clonotype was observed a handful of times. This rearrangement joins TRBV20-1 to TRBJ2-3, with a tentative D call TRBD1 (7 bases). The CDR3 is made up of 12 amino acids. Trimming stripped 4 bases from V and 6 bases from J, with 11 bases between. The germline CDR1 and CDR2 sequences are DFQATT and SNEGSKA (reference sequence). The CDR3 loop is CSAKEGADTQYF. CDR3 nucleotide sequence: TGCAGTGCTAAGGAGGGGGCCGATACGCAGTATTTT.

This clonotype came up a few times. The J gene is TRBJ2-7, the V gene TRBV4-3, with 7 bases fitting TRBD1. This CDR3 region has 14 residues. The trim removed 4 bases at V and 2 bases at J, leaving 5 bases unmatched. Germline V gene lookup returns CDR1 LGHNA and CDR2 YSLEER. CDR3 sequence reads: CASSPRTGAYEQYF. CDR3 nucleotide sequence: TGCGCCAGCAGCCCACGGACAGGAGCCTACGAGCAGTACTTC.

This clonotype was counted a few times. The chain employs TRBV28 and TRBJ2-6; D unresolved. The CDR3 runs to 16 residues. Trimming cost V 5 bases and J 2 bases, with 13 bases left between them. Germline V CDR1 and CDR2: MDHEN, SYDVKM. Here the CDR3 DNA reads TGTGCCAGCAGTCCCCTGGGTTGGACTGGGGCCAACGTCCTGACTTTC. This translates into CASSPLGWTGANVLTF.

This clonotype has only a few counts. The chain employs TRBV5-1 and TRBJ1-2, with no clear D. Per germline, CDR1 SGHRS and CDR2 YFSETQ. This CDR3 spans 14 amino acids. The V end was cut by 2 bases, the J end by 3 bases, with 11 bases between. The CDR3 region is CASSFDKPHYGYTF. CDR3 nucleotides: TGCGCCAGCAGCTTTGATAAGCCTCACTATGGCTACACCTTC.

The chain is built from TRBV6-5 and TRBJ1-6; D is undetermined. This CDR3 has 16 amino acids. Germline V gene lookup returns CDR1 MNHEY and CDR2 SVGAGI. Trimming stripped 7 bases from V and 0 bases from J, with 13 bases between. The CDR3 nucleotides are TGTGCCAGCACCCCCTCAGTTTTCTCCTATAATTCACCCCTCCACTTT. Protein product: CASTPSVFSYNSPLHF.

The CDR3 nucleotides are TGTGCCAGCAGCCGGGTCGTGCGGGGGAACAGGGCTGGAAACACCATATATTTT. Translation gives CASSRVVRGNRAGNTIYF. The chain carries TRBV3-1 and TRBJ1-3, with D possibly matching TRBD1 (6 bases). The CDR3 runs 18 residues. Germline values: CDR1 LGHDT, CDR2 YNNKEL (reference sequence). Between the trimmed V and J ends, which lost 4 bases and 2 bases, there was a span of 21 bases. The whole variable domain, filled in from reference TRBV3-1 and TRBJ1-3, reads DTAVSQTPKYLVTQMGNDKSIKCEQNLGHDTMYWYKQDSKKFLKIMFSYNNKELIINETVPNRFSPKSPDKAHLNLHINSLELGDSAVYFCASSRVVRGNRAGNTIYFGEGSWLTVV.

This clonotype was detected only a few times. This chain uses TRBV5-1 with TRBJ1-1; D is unresolved. Germline V gene lookup returns CDR1 SGHRS and CDR2 YFSETQ. V was shortened by 1 base and J by 3 bases, with 16 bases between the two germline ends. The CDR3 contains 16 residues. CDR3 residues: CASSLTGPGRDTEAFF. The CDR3 region has the DNA TGCGCCAGCAGCTTGACCGGTCCGGGAAGAGACACTGAAGCTTTCTTT.

The chain has TRBV5-4 and TRBJ2-3, with TRBD2 matching over 7 bases. The ends lost 0 bases at V and 0 bases at J; junction bases unmatched: 4. CDR3 length: 16 residues. CDR1 and CDR2 (germline): SGHNT, YYREEE (reference sequence). The DNA for the CDR3 is TGTGCCAGCAGCTTGGGGAGCGGGGTCAGCACAGATACGCAGTATTTT. Translation gives CASSLGSGVSTDTQYF.

This clonotype was counted a few times. The chain employs TRBV12-3 or TRBV12-4 and TRBJ1-5; no firm D call. V was clipped by 5 bases and J by 3 bases, with 11 bases between them. The CDR3 totals 14 residues. CDR3 nucleotides: TGTGCCAGCAGTCCCTACTCTGACAATCAGCCCCAGCATTTT. The encoded protein is CASSPYSDNQPQHF.

The chain couples TRBV7-2 to TRBJ1-2; the match to TRBD1 covers 7 bases. The V gene's germline CDR1 is SGHTA and CDR2 FQGNSA. V dropped 5 bases and J dropped 2; count of bases not matched to a gene: 5. The CDR3 totals 14 residues. CDR3 in amino acids: CASSPRGGNYGYTF. Written as DNA, the CDR3 is TGTGCCAGCAGCCCCAGGGGGGGAAACTATGGCTACACCTTC.

This clonotype was seen a handful of times. The rearrangement links TRBV20-1 to TRBJ2-7; TRBD2 matches at 7 bases. This CDR3 spans 13 amino acids. Per germline, CDR1 DFQATT and CDR2 SNEGSKA (reference sequence). J gave up 6 bases and V 1 base, and 6 bases lay outside the gene matches. This CDR3 reads CSARGAGPLEQYV. The CDR3 region has the DNA TGCAGTGCTAGAGGAGCGGGACCCCTCGAGCAGTACGTC.

V usage is TRBV18 and J usage is TRBJ1-5; the D is unclear. Trimming pared 5 bases from V and 0 bases from J, leaving 8 bases between. Germline CDR1 KGHSH, CDR2 LQKENI. The CDR3 sequence is 14 residues long. The CDR3 coding sequence is TGTGCCAGCTCAGACACAAATAGCAATCAGCCCCAGCATTTT. Encoded protein: CASSDTNSNQPQHF.

The rearrangement joins TRBV27 to TRBJ2-5; 10 bases are shared with TRBD1. After removal of 5 bases from V and 6 bases from J, the junction contained 6 bases not matched to a gene. The CDR3 sequence is 14 residues long. Looked up from germline, CDR1 is MNHEY and CDR2 is SMNVEV (reference sequence). The CDR3 loop is CASSPGQGLKTQYF. CDR3 sequence (DNA): TGTGCCAGCAGTCCGGGACAGGGGTTGAAGACCCAGTACTTC.

This clonotype has only a few counts. The V and J genes are TRBV6-5 and TRBJ2-3, with D unresolved. Germline V gene sequence: CDR1 MNHEY, CDR2 SVGAGI. The CDR3 totals 13 residues. Deletions cut 3 bases from V and 4 bases from J, with 8 bases between. The CDR3 DNA sequence: TGTGCCAGCAGTTATGTCTGGTCAGATACGCAGTATTTT. Encoded protein: CASSYVWSDTQYF.

The sample holds many counts of this clonotype. The genes are TRBV20-1 and TRBJ2-5; 7 bases agree with TRBD1. The CDR3 length is 12 residues. CDR1 is DFQATT and CDR2 is SNEGSKA in the germline V gene (reference sequence). Trimming cost V 6 bases and J 4 bases; bases outside gene matches: 5. In nucleotides, the CDR3 is TGCAGTGCCAGGGACAGCCCAGAGACCCAGTACTTC. Protein sequence: CSARDSPETQYF.

This clonotype has a count of ten or more. This chain uses TRBV7-2 with TRBJ1-2; D gene uncertain. The CDR3 contains 14 residues. Germline values: CDR1 SGHTA, CDR2 FQGNSA. V dropped 5 bases and J dropped 3 bases, with 13 bases sitting between them. Here the CDR3 DNA reads TGTGCCAGCAGCCCCGGACCATGGGACTATGGCTACACCTTC. It encodes CASSPGPWDYGYTF. Full variable domain (rest looked up from reference TRBV7-2 and TRBJ1-2): GAGVSQSPSNKVTEKGKDVELRCDPISGHTALYWYRQSLGQGLEFLIYFQGNSAPDKSGLPSDRFSAERTGGSVSTLTIQRTQQEDSAVYLCASSPGPWDYGYTFGSGTRLTVV.

The chain combines TRBV28 with TRBJ2-1; 8 bases map to TRBD1. Germline lookup yields CDR1 MDHEN and CDR2 SYDVKM. CDR3 length equals 14 residues. With 6 bases clipped from V and 6 bases from J, the junction kept 7 bases outside the gene matches. Here the CDR3 DNA reads TGTGCCAGCAGAGACCCGGGACAGGCCAATGAGCAGTTCTTC. It encodes CASRDPGQANEQFF.

This clonotype was seen more than once but under ten times. Here the CDR3 reads CSARAQPTNEKLFF. The CDR3 region has the DNA TGCAGTGCTAGAGCACAGCCAACTAATGAAAAACTGTTTTTT. The chain has TRBV20-1 and TRBJ1-4; D uncertain. The CDR3 runs 14 residues. The V gene lost 1 base and the J gene lost 0 bases, with 6 bases spanning the gap. Germline V gene data show CDR1 as DFQATT and CDR2 as SNEGSKA (reference sequence).

The V call is TRBV19, the J call TRBJ2-1; TRBD1 agrees at 7 bases. Trimming cost V 2 bases and J 8 bases; bases outside gene matches: 6. The length of the CDR3 is 14 residues. CDR1 and CDR2 (germline): LNHDA, SQIVND (reference sequence). CDR3 sequence (DNA): TGTGCCAGTAGTATAAACAGGGGTCGGCATGAGCAGTTCTTC. Translation: CASSINRGRHEQFF.